This is a list of T cell receptor beta chains from one sample in a study of T cells in Graves' hyperthyroidism and ophthalmopathy. Each CDR3 protein gets one entry after TCRdb re-called the multiplex PCR reads with MiXCR. The data hold roughly 640,000 distinct CDR3 sequences, with around 16% observed a single time. The sequenced material came from blood. These receptor sequences come from a woman in her forties with Graves' ophthalmopathy. Each CDR3 is given with its conserved first and last residue. The order of the fields is V gene, clone size, D gene, J gene, CDR3 protein, CDR3 DNA. D genes are given only for firm matches. A row's size may be missing; if present it is once, few, many or a size class.

V: TRBV30
size: many
D: -
J: TRBJ2-2
CDR3: CAWYNVGSTGELFF
DNA: TGTGCCTGGTATAATGTCGGTAGCACCGGGGAGCTGTTTTTT

V: TRBV2
size: many
D: -
J: TRBJ2-3
CDR3: CASSTRADSTDTQYF
DNA: TGTGCCAGCAGTACCCGAGCGGATAGCACAGATACGCAGTATTTT

V: TRBV7-2
size: once
D: -
J: TRBJ2-6
CDR3: CASSLPPQGVANVLTF
DNA: TGTGCCAGCAGCCTCCCCCCGCAGGGTGTGGCCAACGTCCTGACTTTC

V: TRBV2
size: many
D: -
J: TRBJ2-1
CDR3: CASSRTPASRLRGEQFF
DNA: TGTGCCAGCAGCCGAACCCCGGCTAGCCGTCTTCGCGGTGAGCAGTTCTTC

V: TRBV12-5
size: -
D: -
J: TRBJ2-1
CDR3: CASGQGGSYNGQFF
DNA: TGTGCTAGTGGTCAAGGGGGGAGCTACAATGGGCAGTTCTTC

V: TRBV6-1
size: -
D: -
J: TRBJ1-4
CDR3: CASSESPGTATNEKLFF
DNA: TGTGCCAGCAGTGAGTCCCCCGGGACGGCAACTAATGAAAAACTGTTTTTT

V: TRBV2
size: many
D: TRBD1
J: TRBJ2-7
CDR3: CATQPTDRAYEQYF
DNA: TGTGCCACCCAACCTACAGACAGGGCCTACGAGCAGTACTTC

V: TRBV7-8
size: -
D: -
J: TRBJ1-5
CDR3: CASSLRGPGAGNQPQHF
DNA: TGTGCCAGCAGCTTACGGGGGCCGGGTGCGGGCAATCAGCCCCAGCATTTT

V: TRBV20-1
size: -
D: -
J: TRBJ2-3
CDR3: CSVQRRDTQYF
DNA: TGCAGTGTCCAGCGGAGGGATACGCAGTATTTT

V: TRBV29-1
size: -
D: TRBD1
J: TRBJ2-3
CDR3: CSVEPGQHTDTQYF
DNA: TGCAGCGTTGAACCGGGACAGCACACAGATACGCAGTATTTT

V: TRBV29-1
size: -
D: -
J: TRBJ2-7
CDR3: CSALSPSYEQYF
DNA: TGCAGCGCTCTATCACCCTCCTACGAGCAGTACTTC

V: TRBV2
size: many
D: TRBD1
J: TRBJ2-7
CDR3: CASGTGLEAGEQYF
DNA: TGTGCCAGCGGGACAGGGTTGGAAGCGGGCGAGCAGTACTTC

V: TRBV5-1
size: many
D: TRBD1
J: TRBJ2-1
CDR3: CASSLFGQGKNEQFF
DNA: TGCGCCAGCAGCTTGTTCGGACAGGGTAAGAATGAGCAGTTCTTC

V: TRBV20-1
size: few
D: -
J: TRBJ1-1
CDR3: CSARDREVRNTGAFF
DNA: TGCAGTGCTAGAGACAGGGAAGTAAGGAACACTGGAGCTTTCTTT

V: TRBV9
size: few
D: -
J: TRBJ2-7
CDR3: CASSVDGTDYEQYF
DNA: TGTGCCAGCAGCGTTGATGGGACGGACTACGAGCAGTACTTC